Presented here are 22 T cell receptor beta chains from one specimen sequenced in a study of graft-versus-host responses after intestinal transplantation (TCRdb year 2021). Libraries were prepared through the immunoSEQ multiplex PCR assay. Entries here come from immuneACCESS through TCRdb and include only in-frame sequences with V and J called. Some clones fail to appear in such tables; in the studies checked, an unresolved V gene covers under half of the shortfall, and the cause of the remainder is unknown. This sample holds about 120,000 clones; 90% were observed only once. About 0.18% of the sample is in the top ten clones. The sample's time point label is to be understood as: cells obtained before transplantation from donor or recipient. Their antigen targets remain unknown. The sample consisted of unstimulated CD4+ T cells sorted from spleen or lymph node cells, taken before intestinal transplant. Source of these receptors: a human donor who received an intestinal transplant.

The J gene is TRBJ1-2, the V gene TRBV7-2; 7 bases line up with TRBD1. CDR3 length: 14 residues. V shed 4 bases and J 4 bases; nucleotides not matched to a gene: 6. CDR1 and CDR2 from the germline V gene are SGHTA and FQGNSA. The CDR3 here is CASSSNQGVYGYTF. In DNA form, the CDR3 reads TGTGCCAGCAGCTCCAATCAGGGGGTCTATGGCTACACCTTC.

The V call is TRBV28, the J call TRBJ2-3; D call uncertain. CDR1 is MDHEN, CDR2 SYDVKM, per germline. This CDR3 contains 12 residues. V lost 5 bases to trimming and J lost 6 bases, with 9 bases between them. The DNA for the CDR3 is TGTGCCAGCAGTCCTCACTGGGATACGCAGTATTTT. Its translation is CASSPHWDTQYF.

The V and J genes are TRBV10-3 and TRBJ1-6; 9 bases match TRBD1. The germline V gene encodes CDR1 ENHRY and CDR2 SYGVKD. The V segment lost 6 bases and the J segment 8 bases; nucleotides outside the gene matches: 11. There are 16 residues in the CDR3. This CDR3 reads CAIRARQGDRDSPLHF. As DNA, the CDR3 is TGTGCCATCAGGGCAAGACAGGGGGACAGGGATTCACCCCTCCACTTT.

The chain joins TRBV7-2 to TRBJ2-1, with TRBD2 identical over 10 bases. Unmatched junction bases numbered 7, after V lost 2 bases and J lost 0 bases. Germline CDR1 SGHTA, CDR2 FQGNSA. The CDR3 has 18 amino acids. This CDR3 reads CASSLLAGGSSSYNEQFF. CDR3 DNA sequence: TGTGCCAGCAGCTTATTAGCGGGGGGATCAAGCTCCTACAATGAGCAGTTCTTC.

The V gene is TRBV5-6, the J gene TRBJ2-3; no reliable D call. V was shortened by 1 base and J by 2 bases, with 14 bases between the two germline ends. CDR3 length: 16 residues. Germline CDR1 and CDR2: SGHDT and YYEEEE. CDR3 nucleotides: TGTGCCAGCAGCTTGTATTATTCCTTCCCCACAGATACGCAGTATTTT. Translating gives CASSLYYSFPTDTQYF.

This chain connects TRBV11-2 to TRBJ2-3; no definite D call. This CDR3 region has 14 residues. Trimming left V 1 base short and J 1 base short, with 6 bases between. The germline V gene encodes CDR1 SGHAT and CDR2 FQNNGV. The CDR3 DNA follows: TGTGCCAGCAGCTTAGGGTCGGGCACAGATACGCAGTATTTT. It codes for CASSLGSGTDTQYF.

The chain's CDR3 is CASSHSGLRYQETQYF. DNA of the CDR3: TGTGCCAGTAGTCATTCGGGACTGCGGTACCAAGAGACCCAGTACTTC. The chain carries TRBV19 and TRBJ2-5; weak D call: TRBD2 (6 bases). The CDR3 loop spans 16 amino acids. V dropped 5 bases and J dropped 0 bases, with 16 bases sitting between them. Looked up from germline, CDR1 is LNHDA and CDR2 is SQIVND (reference sequence).

V is TRBV9 and J is TRBJ2-3, with 7 bases identical to TRBD2. Germline CDR1 SGDLS, CDR2 YYNGEE. This CDR3 has 14 amino acids. The J segment lost 5 bases and the V segment lost 0 bases, leaving 3 bases of the junction unmatched. This CDR3 reads CASSVDGGRDTQYF. The CDR3 region has the DNA TGTGCCAGCAGCGTAGACGGGGGGAGAGATACGCAGTATTTT.

CDR3 loop: CASSKDRDQPQHF. CDR3 in DNA: TGTGCCAGTAGTAAAGACAGGGATCAGCCCCAGCATTTT. V is TRBV19 and J is TRBJ1-5, with TRBD1 matching over 7 bases. The germline CDR1 and CDR2 sequences are LNHDA and SQIVND (reference sequence). Losses at the gene ends were 4 bases for V and 5 bases for J; bases not matched to a gene: 2. There are 13 residues in the CDR3. Drawing the rest from reference TRBV19 and TRBJ1-5, the complete variable domain is DGGITQSPKYLFRKEGQNVTLSCEQNLNHDAMYWYRQDPGQGLRLIYYSQIVNDFQKGDIAEGYSVSREKKESFPLTVTSAQKNPTAFYLCASSKDRDQPQHFGDGTRLSIL.

This rearrangement joins TRBV18 to TRBJ2-3; 16 bases fit TRBD2. V was clipped by 3 bases and J by 9 bases; unmatched bases: 6. CDR3 length: 16 residues. The V gene's germline CDR1 is KGHSH and CDR2 LQKENI. DNA of the CDR3: TGTGCCAGCTCACCGGGACTAGCGGGAGGGCCTTGGACGCAGTATTTT. Its translation is CASSPGLAGGPWTQYF.

The chain is built from TRBV9 and TRBJ1-4; 9 positions match TRBD1. CDR3 length: 15 amino acids. The germline V gene has CDR1 SGDLS and CDR2 YYNGEE. With 3 bases clipped from V and 7 bases from J, the junction kept 7 bases outside the gene matches. CDR3 in amino acids: CASSANRGLTEKLFF. The CDR3 DNA follows: TGTGCCAGCAGCGCAAACAGGGGGCTAACTGAAAAACTGTTTTTT.

The V gene is TRBV28, the J gene TRBJ2-7; 8 bases are a match to TRBD1. In germline, CDR1 is MDHEN, CDR2 SYDVKM. CDR3 length: 16 amino acids. V was clipped by 6 bases and J by 3 bases; unmatched bases: 13. CDR3 in DNA: TGTGCCAGCAGCGATGATTGGACAGGGCGGTACTACGAGCAGTACTTC. It specifies CASSDDWTGRYYEQYF.

The chain is built from TRBV6-1 and TRBJ2-7, with D maybe TRBD1 (6 bases). Germline V lookup: CDR1 MNHNS, CDR2 SASEGT. This CDR3 is 12 amino acids long. The V gene lost 5 bases and the J gene lost 3 bases, with 8 bases spanning the gap. The chain's CDR3 is CASSKTGYEQYF. DNA for the CDR3: TGTGCCAGCAGTAAGACAGGCTACGAGCAGTACTTC.

This chain connects TRBV4-1 to TRBJ2-5, with TRBD2 matching over 11 bases. The V and J ends lost 1 base and 2 bases, in that order; junction bases with no gene match: 6. The germline gives CDR1 MGHRA, CDR2 YSYEKL. The CDR3 has 17 amino acids. This chain's CDR3 is CASSQAFGTSGQETQYF. The DNA of the CDR3 is TGCGCCAGCAGCCAAGCATTCGGGACTAGCGGACAAGAGACCCAGTACTTC.

The chain has TRBV10-2 and TRBJ1-5, with a weak D call TRBD1 (6 bases). Trimming stripped 2 bases from V and 6 bases from J, with 17 bases between. From germline, CDR1 is WSHSY and CDR2 SAAADI. The CDR3 contains 16 residues. CDR3 DNA sequence: TGCGCCAGCAGTGAGGGGGGCCCCTATTGGGGTCAGCCCCAGCATTTT. It codes for CASSEGGPYWGQPQHF.

The genes are TRBV5-1 and TRBJ2-7, with a tentative D call TRBD1 (6 bases). The CDR3 loop spans 15 amino acids. Trimming stripped 0 bases from V and 5 bases from J, with 15 bases between. Germline CDR1 and CDR2: SGHRS and YFSETQ. The CDR3 sequence is CASSLGHRASHEQYF. The CDR3 nucleotides read TGCGCCAGCAGCTTGGGGCACAGGGCCAGCCACGAGCAGTACTTC.

As for this clone: The sample carries other DNA sequences with the same CDR3. The chain uses TRBV18 and TRBJ2-7; the match to TRBD1 covers 9 bases. Germline values: CDR1 KGHSH, CDR2 LQKENI. This CDR3 region has 14 residues. J gave up 2 bases and V 3 bases, and 2 bases lay outside the gene matches. CDR3 DNA sequence: TGTGCCAGCTCACCTCGACAGGGGGCCTACGAGCAGTACTTC. Translation gives CASSPRQGAYEQYF.

V usage is TRBV25-1 and J usage is TRBJ1-2; possibly TRBD1 for D (6 bases). CDR3 length: 15 residues. Trimming took off 3 bases at V and 2 bases at J, with 13 bases between the two ends. Germline V CDR1 and CDR2: MGHDK, SYGVNS. The CDR3 loop reads CASSDTGHPNYGYTF. The CDR3 nucleotides are TGTGCCAGCAGTGATACGGGACACCCGAACTATGGCTACACCTTC.

The gene calls are TRBV2 and TRBJ2-7; 7 nucleotides match TRBD1. The V gene end was trimmed by 6 bases and the J gene end by 3 bases; junction bases not matched to a gene: 11. The germline gives CDR1 SNHLY, CDR2 FYNNEI. This CDR3 is 15 amino acids long. The CDR3 reads CASRTGKTLRYEQYF. The DNA for the CDR3 is TGTGCCAGCAGGACAGGGAAGACCCTTCGCTACGAGCAGTACTTC.

This clone is a singleton in its sample. The gene calls are TRBV6-1 and TRBJ2-1; 11 positions agree with TRBD2. V dropped 1 base and J dropped 9; count of bases not matched to a gene: 5. This CDR3 has 15 residues. The germline V gene encodes CDR1 MNHNS and CDR2 SASEGT. The CDR3 DNA sequence: TGTGCCAGCAGTGAAGTCCTAGCGGGAGGTTCTGAGCAGTTCTTC. Its protein product is CASSEVLAGGSEQFF.

The chain employs TRBV10-3 and TRBJ2-5; D call uncertain. Trimming shortened V by 4 bases and J by 1 base, and 7 bases separated the two germline ends. This CDR3 has 13 amino acids. In germline, CDR1 is ENHRY, CDR2 SYGVKD. The CDR3: CAISGALQETQYF. The CDR3, as DNA: TGTGCCATCAGTGGAGCCCTCCAAGAGACCCAGTACTTC.

The chain employs TRBV2 and TRBJ1-2; 12 nucleotides align to TRBD1. Trimming took 6 bases from V and 4 from J; bases not matched to a gene: 3. CDR1 SNHLY and CDR2 FYNNEI come from the germline V gene. The CDR3 covers 14 residues. CDR3 residues: CASRGTGGLYGYTF. CDR3 bases: TGTGCCAGCAGAGGGACAGGGGGCCTCTATGGCTACACCTTC.